This TCR beta chain is drawn from a study of blood T cell repertoires in COVID-19. Whole-study context: Spain, Italy and the United States supplied samples that represented acute and convalescent COVID-19. From T cells, B-cell-depleted T cells, or PBMCs came the material, which was cDNA or gDNA.

How the authors handled the data: Reference gene primer amplification yielded estimated nucleated cell counts. The repertoire was sequenced with immunoSEQ multiplex PCR; TCRdb's copy has only in-frame clones and lacks some. That table is the source of V, J and clone size, and D and trimming were worked out from the DNA. The sample includes about 150,000 clones, over 75% seen only once; the top ten take around 8%. Between the trimmed V and J ends, which lost 5 bases and 1 base, there was a span of 17 bases. Per the germline V gene, CDR1 is MNHEY and CDR2 is SMNVEV (reference sequence). The CDR3 is 16 residues long.

The receptor was isolated from a woman aged 55-75 years with COVID-19, enrolled during active disease. This sequence joins TRBV27 and TRBJ2-5, with a possible D match to TRBD2 (5 bases). The sequencing sample was made of peripheral blood. The CDR3 DNA reads as TGTGCCAGCAGTCGGGTAATGGAGGAACCCCAAGAGACCCAGTACTTC. Its protein is CASSRVMEEPQETQYF.